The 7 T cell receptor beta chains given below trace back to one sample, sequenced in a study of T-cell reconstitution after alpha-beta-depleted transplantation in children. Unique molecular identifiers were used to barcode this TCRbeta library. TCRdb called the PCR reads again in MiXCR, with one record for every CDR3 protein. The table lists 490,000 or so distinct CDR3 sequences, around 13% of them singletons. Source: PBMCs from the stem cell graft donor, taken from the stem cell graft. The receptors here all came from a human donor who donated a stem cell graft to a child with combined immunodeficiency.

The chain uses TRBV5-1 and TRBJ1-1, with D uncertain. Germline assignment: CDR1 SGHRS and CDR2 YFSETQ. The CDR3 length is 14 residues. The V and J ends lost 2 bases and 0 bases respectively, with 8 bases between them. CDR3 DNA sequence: TGCGCCAGCAGCTTTTTTGGAGTGAACACTGAAGCTTTCTTT. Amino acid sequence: CASSFFGVNTEAFF.

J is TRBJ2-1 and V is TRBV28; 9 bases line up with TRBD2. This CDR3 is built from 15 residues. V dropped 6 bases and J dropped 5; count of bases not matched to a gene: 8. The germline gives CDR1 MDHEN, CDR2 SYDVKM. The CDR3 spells CASSRLLAGDNEQFF. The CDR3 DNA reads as TGTGCCAGCAGCCGCCTGTTAGCGGGGGACAATGAGCAGTTCTTC.

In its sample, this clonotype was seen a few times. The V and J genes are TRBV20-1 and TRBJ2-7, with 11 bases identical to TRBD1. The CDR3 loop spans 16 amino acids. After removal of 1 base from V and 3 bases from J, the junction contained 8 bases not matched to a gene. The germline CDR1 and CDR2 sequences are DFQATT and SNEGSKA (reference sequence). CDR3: CSARALGQGAFYEQYF. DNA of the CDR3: TGCAGTGCTAGAGCCCTAGGACAGGGGGCTTTCTACGAGCAGTACTTC.

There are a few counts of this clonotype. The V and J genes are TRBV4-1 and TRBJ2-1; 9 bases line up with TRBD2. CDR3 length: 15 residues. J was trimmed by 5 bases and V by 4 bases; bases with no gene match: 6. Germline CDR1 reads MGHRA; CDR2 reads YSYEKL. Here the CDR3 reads CASSPRTSVNNEQFF. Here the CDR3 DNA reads TGCGCCAGCAGCCCCCGGACTAGCGTCAACAATGAGCAGTTCTTC.

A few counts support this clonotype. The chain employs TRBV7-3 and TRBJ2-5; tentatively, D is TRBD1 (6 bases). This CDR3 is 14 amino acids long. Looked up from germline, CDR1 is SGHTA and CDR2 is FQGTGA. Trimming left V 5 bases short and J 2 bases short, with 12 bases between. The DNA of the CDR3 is TGTGCCAGCAGCCCTTACAGGGTACAAGAGACCCAGTACTTC. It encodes CASSPYRVQETQYF.

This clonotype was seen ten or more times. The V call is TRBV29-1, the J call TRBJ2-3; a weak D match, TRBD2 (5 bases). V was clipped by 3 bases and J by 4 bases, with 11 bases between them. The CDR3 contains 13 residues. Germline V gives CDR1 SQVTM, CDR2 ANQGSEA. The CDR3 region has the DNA TGCAGCGTTGAGGACTTACTTGCAGATACGCAGTATTTT. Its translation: CSVEDLLADTQYF.

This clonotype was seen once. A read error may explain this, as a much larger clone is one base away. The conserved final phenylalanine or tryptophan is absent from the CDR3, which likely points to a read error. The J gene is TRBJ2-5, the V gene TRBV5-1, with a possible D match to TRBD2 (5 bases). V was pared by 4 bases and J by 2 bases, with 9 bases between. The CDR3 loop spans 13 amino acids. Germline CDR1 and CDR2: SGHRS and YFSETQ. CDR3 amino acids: CASSERVQETQYY. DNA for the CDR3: TGCGCCAGCAGCGAGAGGGTACAAGAGACCCAGTACTAC.